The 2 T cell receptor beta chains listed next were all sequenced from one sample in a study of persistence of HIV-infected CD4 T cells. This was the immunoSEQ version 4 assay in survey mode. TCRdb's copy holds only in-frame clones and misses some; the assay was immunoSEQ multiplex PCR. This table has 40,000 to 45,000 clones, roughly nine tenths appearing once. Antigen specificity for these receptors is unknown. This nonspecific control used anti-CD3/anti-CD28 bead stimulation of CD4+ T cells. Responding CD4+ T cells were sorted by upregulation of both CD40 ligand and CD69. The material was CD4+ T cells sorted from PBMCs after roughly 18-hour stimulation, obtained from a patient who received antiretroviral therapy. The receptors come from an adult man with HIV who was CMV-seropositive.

The CDR3 is CASSIQRQANEAFF. In DNA, the CDR3 is TGTGCCAGTAGTATACAGCGACAGGCAAATGAAGCTTTCTTT. V usage is TRBV19 and J usage is TRBJ1-1; D may be TRBD1 (6 bases). CDR3 length: 14 amino acids. Germline loops: CDR1 LNHDA, CDR2 SQIVND (reference sequence). V lost 2 bases and J 7 bases, leaving 14 bases between the germline ends.

The CDR3 sequence is CASGRGSYNEQFF. CDR3 DNA sequence: TGTGCTAGTGGTCGGGGGTCCTACAATGAGCAGTTCTTC. The chain joins TRBV12-5 to TRBJ2-1, with a tentative D call TRBD2 (6 bases). V was clipped by 5 bases and J by 1 base, with 6 bases between them. CDR1 is LGHNT, CDR2 FRNRAP, per germline. The CDR3 totals 13 residues.